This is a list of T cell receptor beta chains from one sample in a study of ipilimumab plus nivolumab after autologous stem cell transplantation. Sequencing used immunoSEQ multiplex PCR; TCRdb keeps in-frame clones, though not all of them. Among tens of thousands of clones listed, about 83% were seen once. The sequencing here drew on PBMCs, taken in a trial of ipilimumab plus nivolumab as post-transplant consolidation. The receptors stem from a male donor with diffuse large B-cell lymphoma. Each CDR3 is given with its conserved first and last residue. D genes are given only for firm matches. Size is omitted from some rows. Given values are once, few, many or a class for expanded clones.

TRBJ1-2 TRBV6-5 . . TGTGCCTGCGGCTTGGGCTATGGCTACACCTTC CACGLGYGYTF
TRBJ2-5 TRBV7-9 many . TGTGCCAGCACCCCGGGGTTTGGGCAAGAGACCCAGTACTTC CASTPGFGQETQYF
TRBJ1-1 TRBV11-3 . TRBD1 TGTGCCAGCAGCTTAAAGCAAGGGGGCGGGGGCACTGAAGCTTTCTTT CASSLKQGGGGTEAFF
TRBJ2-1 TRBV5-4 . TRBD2 TGTGCCAGCAGCGCCAGCGCGGGGGGCCTGGGGAATGAGCAGTTCTTC CASSASAGGLGNEQFF
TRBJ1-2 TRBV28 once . TGTGCCAGCAGTTCTAACAGAGTCTATGGCTACACCTTC CASSSNRVYGYTF
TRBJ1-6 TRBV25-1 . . TGTGCCAGCAGAGTACAGGGTTTAAATAATTCACCCCTCCACTTT CASRVQGLNNSPLHF
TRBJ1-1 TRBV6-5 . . TGTGCCAGCAGTGACCCGTATCGTCGAGAAGCTTTCTTT CASSDPYRREAFF
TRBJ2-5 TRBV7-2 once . TGTGCCAGCAGCTTAATTGAGAATGGAGAGACCCAGTACTTC CASSLIENGETQYF
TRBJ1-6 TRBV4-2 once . TGTGCCAGCAGCCAAGATCCAGGAGAAAATTCACCCCTCCACTTT CASSQDPGENSPLHF
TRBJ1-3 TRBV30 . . TGTGCCTGGGCCCCGCAAATAGGGGTGAACACCATATATTTT CAWAPQIGVNTIYF
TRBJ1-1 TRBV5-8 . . TGTGCCAGCAGCTTGCGGCAGGTGGGGAACACTGAAGCTTTCTTT CASSLRQVGNTEAFF
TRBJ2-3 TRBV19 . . TGTGCCAACATACCGCGGACAGAACGGTTTGAGTCAGATACGCAGTATTTT CANIPRTERFESDTQYF
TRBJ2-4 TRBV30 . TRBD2 TGTGCCTGTCTTCCCTCAGGGACTAGCTACCGCCTAGCCAAAAACATTCAGTACTTC CACLPSGTSYRLAKNIQYF
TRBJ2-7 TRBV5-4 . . TGTGCCAGCAGCCCCCAGAGCAGGGGCTCCTACGAGCAGTACTTC CASSPQSRGSYEQYF
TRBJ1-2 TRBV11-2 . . TGTGCCAGCAGCTTAGATCTAGGGTGGGGGTACTCTGGCTACACCTTC CASSLDLGWGYSGYTF
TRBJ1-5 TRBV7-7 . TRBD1 TGTGCCAGCAGCATGGGACAGGGTCAGCCCCAGCATTTT CASSMGQGQPQHF
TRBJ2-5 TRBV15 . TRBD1 TGTGCCACCAGCAGAGGGGGGACAGCCCAAGAGACCCAGTACTTC CATSRGGTAQETQYF
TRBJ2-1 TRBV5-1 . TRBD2 TGCGCCAGCAGAACGGGACTAGCGGGGGGGCCCGATGAGCAGTTCTTC CASRTGLAGGPDEQFF
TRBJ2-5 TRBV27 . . TGTGCCAGCAGGGGGGCTCATTTCCAAGAGACCCAGTACTTC CASRGAHFQETQYF
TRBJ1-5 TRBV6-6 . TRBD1 TGTGCCAGCAGTAAACTTCAGGGGGCCAACAATCAGCCCCAGCATTTT CASSKLQGANNQPQHF
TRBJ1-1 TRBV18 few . TGTGCCAGCTCACCAAACCCTGAGACGAAAGCTTTCTTT CASSPNPETKAFF
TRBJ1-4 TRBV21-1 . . TGTGCCAGCAGCAAAGCAAGAAGACTTGGGGAAAAACTGTTTTTT CASSKARRLGEKLFF
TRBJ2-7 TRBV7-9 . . TGTGCCAGCAGCTTCACGGGGACGGACCTGAGGTACTTC CASSFTGTDLRYF
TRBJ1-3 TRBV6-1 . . TGTGCCAGCAGTGAACGTACCTCTGGAAACACCATATATTTT CASSERTSGNTIYF
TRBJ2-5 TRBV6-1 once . TGTGCCAGCAGGGTCCGGACACCAGAAGAGCAGTACTTC CASRVRTPEEQYF
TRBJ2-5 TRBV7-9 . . TGTGCCAGCAGCTTCGAACAGGGCCAAGAGACCCAGTACTTC CASSFEQGQETQYF
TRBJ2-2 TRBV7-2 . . TGTGCCAGCACCTTAAGGGCCGGGTCGGGGGTGGGGGCCGGGGAGCTGTTTTTT CASTLRAGSGVGAGELFF
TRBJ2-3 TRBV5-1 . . TGCGCCAGCAGCTTGGAGGCAAGACCTAGCACAGATACGCAGTATTTT CASSLEARPSTDTQYF
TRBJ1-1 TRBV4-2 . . TGTGCCAGCAGCCAAGATACCCAGGGCGTTGCCTACACTGAAGCTTTCTTT CASSQDTQGVAYTEAFF
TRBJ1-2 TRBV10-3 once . TGTGCCATTTACAATAACAGGTCTCCTAACTATGGCTACACCTTC CAIYNNRSPNYGYTF
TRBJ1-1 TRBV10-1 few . TGCGCCAGCAGTGCCGGGACAATGAACACTGAAGCTTTCTTT CASSAGTMNTEAFF
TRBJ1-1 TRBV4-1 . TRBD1 TGCGCCAGCAGCCCGACAGGGGCCCCAGGCACTGAAGCTTTCTTT CASSPTGAPGTEAFF
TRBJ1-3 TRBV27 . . TGTGCCAGCAGGGGTCCAGGGCCCGGAAACACCATATATTTT CASRGPGPGNTIYF
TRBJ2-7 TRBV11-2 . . TGTGCCAGCAGCTTAGAGGGGAACCTTTTGGGAGGCGAGCAGTACTTC CASSLEGNLLGGEQYF
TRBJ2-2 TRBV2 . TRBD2 TGTGCCAGCAGTTATCCCGGGACTAGCGGGGGGCCCTTGAACACCGGGGAGCTGTTTTTT CASSYPGTSGGPLNTGELFF
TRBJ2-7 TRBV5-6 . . TGTGCCAGCAGGGAAAGAGACAGCTCCTACGAGCAGTACTTC CASRERDSSYEQYF
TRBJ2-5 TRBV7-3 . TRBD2 TGTGCCAGCAGCCCAACAGCGGGGGGAGAGACCCAGTACTTC CASSPTAGGETQYF
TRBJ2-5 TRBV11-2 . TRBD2 TGTGCCAGCAGCTTATTAGCGGGGGAAGGGGAGACCCAGTACTTC CASSLLAGEGETQYF
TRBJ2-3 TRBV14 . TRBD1 TGTGCCAGCAGCCCGTACAGGGGGCCCCGCGAGAATACGCAGTATTTT CASSPYRGPRENTQYF
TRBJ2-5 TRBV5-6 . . TGTGCCAGCAGCTCCGGTGATAGTCGAGCGGAGACCCAGTACTTC CASSSGDSRAETQYF
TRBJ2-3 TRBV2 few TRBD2 TGTGCCAGCAGGCTTTTAGCGGGGGGGGGCACAGATACGCAGTATTTT CASRLLAGGGTDTQYF